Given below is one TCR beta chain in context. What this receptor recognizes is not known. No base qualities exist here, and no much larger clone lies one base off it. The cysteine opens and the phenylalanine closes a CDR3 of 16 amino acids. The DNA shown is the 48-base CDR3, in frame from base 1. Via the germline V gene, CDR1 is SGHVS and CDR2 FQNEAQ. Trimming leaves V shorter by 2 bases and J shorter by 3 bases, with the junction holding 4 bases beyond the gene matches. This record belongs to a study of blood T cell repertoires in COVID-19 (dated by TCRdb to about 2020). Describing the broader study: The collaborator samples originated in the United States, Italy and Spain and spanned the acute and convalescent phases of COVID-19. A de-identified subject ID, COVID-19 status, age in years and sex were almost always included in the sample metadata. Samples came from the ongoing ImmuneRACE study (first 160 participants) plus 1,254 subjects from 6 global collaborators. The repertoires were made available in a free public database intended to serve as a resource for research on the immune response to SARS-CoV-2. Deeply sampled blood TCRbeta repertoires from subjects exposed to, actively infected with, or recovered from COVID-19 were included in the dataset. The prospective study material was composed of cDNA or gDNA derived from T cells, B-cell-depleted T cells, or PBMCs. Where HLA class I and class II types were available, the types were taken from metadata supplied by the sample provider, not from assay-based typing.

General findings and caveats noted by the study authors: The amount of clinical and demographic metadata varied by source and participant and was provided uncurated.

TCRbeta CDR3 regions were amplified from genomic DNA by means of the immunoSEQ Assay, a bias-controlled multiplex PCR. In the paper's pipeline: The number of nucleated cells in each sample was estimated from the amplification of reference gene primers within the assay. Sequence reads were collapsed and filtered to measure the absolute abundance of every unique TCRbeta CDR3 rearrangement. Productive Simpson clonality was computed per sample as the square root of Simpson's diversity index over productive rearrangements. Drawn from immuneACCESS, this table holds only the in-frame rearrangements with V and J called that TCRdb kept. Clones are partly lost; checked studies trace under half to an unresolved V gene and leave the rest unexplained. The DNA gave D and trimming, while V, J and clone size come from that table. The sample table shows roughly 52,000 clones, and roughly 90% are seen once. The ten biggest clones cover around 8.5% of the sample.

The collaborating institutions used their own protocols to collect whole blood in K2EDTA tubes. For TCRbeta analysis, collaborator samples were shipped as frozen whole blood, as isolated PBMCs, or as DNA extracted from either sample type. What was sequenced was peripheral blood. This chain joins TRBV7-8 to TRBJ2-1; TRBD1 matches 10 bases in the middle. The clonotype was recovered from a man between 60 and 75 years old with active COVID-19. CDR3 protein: CASSLKWTGGYNEQFF. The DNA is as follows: TGTGCCAGCAGCTTAAAGTGGACAGGGGGCTACAATGAGCAGTTCTTC.